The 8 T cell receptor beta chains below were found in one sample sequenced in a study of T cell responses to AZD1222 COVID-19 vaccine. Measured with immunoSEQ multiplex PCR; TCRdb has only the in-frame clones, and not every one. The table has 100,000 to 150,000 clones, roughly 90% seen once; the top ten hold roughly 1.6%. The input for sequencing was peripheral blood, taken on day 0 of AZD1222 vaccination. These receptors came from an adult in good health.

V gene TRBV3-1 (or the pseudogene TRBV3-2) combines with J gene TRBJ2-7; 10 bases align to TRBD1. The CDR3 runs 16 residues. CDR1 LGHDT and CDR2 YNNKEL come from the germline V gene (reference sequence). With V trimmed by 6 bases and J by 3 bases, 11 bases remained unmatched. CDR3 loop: CASRASGQGISYEQYF. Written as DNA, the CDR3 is TGTGCCAGCAGGGCGTCGGGACAGGGGATTAGCTACGAGCAGTACTTC.

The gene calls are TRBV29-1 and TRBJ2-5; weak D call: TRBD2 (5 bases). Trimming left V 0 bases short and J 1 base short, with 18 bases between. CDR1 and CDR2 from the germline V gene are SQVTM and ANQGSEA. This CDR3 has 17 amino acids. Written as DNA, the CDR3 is TGCAGCGTTGAAGACCCAGACACGGGGTACTTCCAAGAGACCCAGTACTTC. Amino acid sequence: CSVEDPDTGYFQETQYF.

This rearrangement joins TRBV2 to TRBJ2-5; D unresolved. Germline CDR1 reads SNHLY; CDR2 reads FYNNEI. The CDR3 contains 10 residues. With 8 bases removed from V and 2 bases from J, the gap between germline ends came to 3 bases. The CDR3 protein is CASQQETQYF. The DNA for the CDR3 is TGTGCCAGCCAGCAAGAGACCCAGTACTTC.

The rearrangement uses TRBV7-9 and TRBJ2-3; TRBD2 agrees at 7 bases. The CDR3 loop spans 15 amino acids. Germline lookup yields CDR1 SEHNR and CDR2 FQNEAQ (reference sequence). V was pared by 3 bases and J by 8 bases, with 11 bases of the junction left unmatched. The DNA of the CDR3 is TGTGCCAGCAGCTTTTCGTTTGCGGGAGATTTTACGCAGTATTTT. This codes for CASSFSFAGDFTQYF.

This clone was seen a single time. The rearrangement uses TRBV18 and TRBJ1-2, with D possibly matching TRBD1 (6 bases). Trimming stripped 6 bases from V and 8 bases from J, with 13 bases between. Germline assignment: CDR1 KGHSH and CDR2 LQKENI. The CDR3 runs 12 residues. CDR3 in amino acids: CASSARQEGYTF. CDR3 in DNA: TGTGCCAGCTCCGCGAGACAGGAGGGCTACACCTTC.

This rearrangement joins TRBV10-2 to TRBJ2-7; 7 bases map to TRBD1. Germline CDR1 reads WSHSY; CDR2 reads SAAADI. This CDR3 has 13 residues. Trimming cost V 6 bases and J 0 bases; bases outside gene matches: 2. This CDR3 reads CASRGDSSYEQYF. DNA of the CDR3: TGCGCCAGCAGGGGGGACAGCTCCTACGAGCAGTACTTC.

Written as DNA, the CDR3 is TGTGCCAGCTCACTCGGACAGGGCCAAGGAGATGGCTACACCTTC. This codes for CASSLGQGQGDGYTF. This sequence joins TRBV18 and TRBJ1-2, with 8 bases identical to TRBD1. The CDR3 runs 15 residues. V dropped 4 bases and J dropped 6; count of bases not matched to a gene: 10. CDR1 is KGHSH and CDR2 is LQKENI in the germline V gene.

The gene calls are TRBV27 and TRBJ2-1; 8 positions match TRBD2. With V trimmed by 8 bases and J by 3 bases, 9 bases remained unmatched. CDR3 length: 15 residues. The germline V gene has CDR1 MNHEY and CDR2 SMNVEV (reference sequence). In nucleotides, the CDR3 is TGTGCCAGCGCCCGCCCACTAGCGGACTACAATGAGCAGTTCTTC. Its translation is CASARPLADYNEQFF.